A selection of T cell receptor beta chains follows, all from one sample in a study of tumor-infiltrating lymphocytes in localized non-small cell lung cancer. Using immunoSEQ multiplex PCR, the repertoire was profiled, and TCRdb retains in-frame clones only, with some absent. The sample yields roughly 12,000 clones, roughly 67% seen once. The sequenced sample consisted of lung tumor tissue. The receptor set was obtained from a human donor with non-small cell lung cancer. Both conserved end residues are part of each CDR3.

v_gene | CDR3aa
TRBV27 | CASSQQGTERETQYF
TRBV29-1 | CSAPGQNQETQYF
TRBV5-6 | CASSLRGTGGHGYTF
TRBV4-1 | CASSQGGGHNTGELFF
TRBV6-1 | CAVQGWNNEQFF
TRBV18 | CASSPTGKNQPQHF
TRBV7-3 | CASSLGQGGYNEQFF
TRBV9 | CASSVDLAGRTDTQYF
TRBV4-2 | CASSQGGAERYEQYF
TRBV7-2 | CASSRTSTDTQYF
TRBV25-1 | CASSEIGSQYF
TRBV30 | CAWSNRGTTAETQYF
TRBV7-9 | CASSSLGTENTEAFF
TRBV5-1 | CASSLQGPPSYEQYF
TRBV2 | CASSLLGMNTEAFF
TRBV7-9 | CASSIPGSFPYEQYF
TRBV2 | CASSDEGLYQPQHF